The next 18 T cell receptor beta chains were all read from a single sample in a study of T cell responses to AZD1222 COVID-19 vaccine. TCRdb's table, derived via immunoSEQ multiplex PCR, lists solely in-frame clones and lacks some. The table has about 160,000 clones, around nine tenths seen once. Sample: peripheral blood, taken on day 0 of AZD1222 vaccination. Every receptor here comes from an adult in good health.

This clone was observed a handful of times. The gene calls are TRBV18 and TRBJ1-5, with a tentative D call TRBD1 (6 bases). This CDR3 has 16 residues. V was shortened by 6 bases and J by 0 bases, with 15 bases between the two germline ends. CDR1 and CDR2 from the germline V gene are KGHSH and LQKENI. CDR3 DNA: TGTGCCAGCTCCGGGACCCGGACAGTTAGCAATCAGCCCCAGCATTTT. Protein: CASSGTRTVSNQPQHF.

The genes are TRBV19 and TRBJ2-5, with D maybe TRBD1 (6 bases). The germline gives CDR1 LNHDA, CDR2 SQIVND (reference sequence). With 1 base removed from V and 1 base from J, the gap between germline ends came to 10 bases. The CDR3 is 15 residues long. CDR3 in DNA: TGTGCCAGTAGTATAGGTCAGGGGCTCCAAGAGACCCAGTACTTC. The encoded protein is CASSIGQGLQETQYF. Filled out from reference TRBV19 and TRBJ2-5, the complete variable domain reads DGGITQSPKYLFRKEGQNVTLSCEQNLNHDAMYWYRQDPGQGLRLIYYSQIVNDFQKGDIAEGYSVSREKKESFPLTVTSAQKNPTAFYLCASSIGQGLQETQYFGPGTRLLVL.

This clone came up once. This chain joins TRBV6-2 or TRBV6-3 and TRBJ1-1; unclear D gene. This CDR3 spans 15 amino acids. CDR1 MNHEY and CDR2 SVGEGT come from the germline V gene. V lost 5 bases and J 7 bases, leaving 20 bases between the germline ends. DNA of the CDR3: TGTGCCAGCAGTGGAGCCGAATCTGGTGAAAGTGAAGCTTTCTTT. Protein: CASSGAESGESEAFF.

The rearrangement links TRBV12-5 to TRBJ1-3, with D possibly matching TRBD1 (5 bases). Germline CDR1 is LGHNT and CDR2 is FRNRAP. Between the trimmed V and J ends, which lost 1 base and 1 base, there was a span of 5 bases. This CDR3 region has 14 residues. The chain's CDR3 is CASGLAGSGNTIYF. Here the CDR3 DNA reads TGTGCTAGTGGTTTGGCAGGGTCTGGAAACACCATATATTTT.

The chain employs TRBV7-9 and TRBJ1-1; the match to TRBD1 covers 7 bases. Trimming took 3 bases from V and 5 from J; bases not matched to a gene: 6. The germline V gene has CDR1 SEHNR and CDR2 FQNEAQ (reference sequence). The CDR3 consists of 14 residues. This CDR3 reads CASSLNRGGTEAFF. In DNA form, the CDR3 reads TGTGCCAGCAGCTTGAACAGGGGTGGAACTGAAGCTTTCTTT.

This chain links TRBV30 with TRBJ1-5; TRBD1 agrees at 7 bases. Trimming at V came to 1 base and at J to 5 bases, leaving 5 bases not matched to a gene. Germline V lookup: CDR1 GTSNPN, CDR2 SVGIG (reference sequence). The CDR3 loop spans 14 amino acids. Here the CDR3 DNA reads TGTGCCTGGAGTGCGGGACAGAGTTATCAGCCCCAGCATTTT. Residues: CAWSAGQSYQPQHF.

The chain is built from TRBV18 and TRBJ2-3; 10 bases line up with TRBD1. Germline loops: CDR1 KGHSH, CDR2 LQKENI. There are 21 residues in the CDR3. The V segment lost 1 base and the J segment 1 base; nucleotides outside the gene matches: 17. CDR3 amino acids: CASSPQSLTGGRSEGTDTQYF. The DNA for the CDR3 is TGTGCCAGCTCACCACAATCCCTGACAGGGGGCAGGAGCGAGGGCACAGATACGCAGTATTTT. The full variable domain, its missing parts supplied by reference TRBV18 and TRBJ2-3, is NAGVMQNPRHLVRRRGQEARLRCSPMKGHSHVYWYRQLPEEGLKFMVYLQKENIIDESGMPKERFSAEFPKEGPSILRIQQVVRGDSAAYFCASSPQSLTGGRSEGTDTQYFGPGTRLTVL.

This rearrangement joins TRBV27 to TRBJ2-7; D is possibly TRBD2 (6 bases). V was shortened by 6 bases and J by 6 bases, with 18 bases between the two germline ends. The CDR3 runs 14 residues. Germline CDR1 reads MNHEY; CDR2 reads SMNVEV (reference sequence). The CDR3 DNA reads TGTGCCAGCAGCCTTTCCGGGCAGGGACTCGAGCAGTACTTC. Its translation is CASSLSGQGLEQYF.

As DNA, the CDR3 is TGTGCCTGGACTGGGTACTCTGGAAACACCATATATTTT. It yields the protein CAWTGYSGNTIYF. This chain links TRBV30 with TRBJ1-3, with unresolved D. Germline assignment: CDR1 GTSNPN and CDR2 SVGIG (reference sequence). The CDR3 has 13 amino acids. V was cut by 4 bases and J by 0 bases, with 7 bases left in between.

This chain links TRBV5-1 with TRBJ2-3, with D possibly matching TRBD2 (6 bases). Germline CDR1 is SGHRS and CDR2 is YFSETQ. Trimming stripped 3 bases from V and 0 bases from J, with 14 bases between. The CDR3 totals 16 residues. The CDR3 region has the DNA TGCGCCAGCAGCTCCGGACTATTAACTAGCACAGATACGCAGTATTTT. Encoded protein: CASSSGLLTSTDTQYF.

The chain has TRBV6-2 or TRBV6-3 and TRBJ2-3; TRBD2 matches at 7 bases. Germline-derived CDR1 and CDR2 are MNHEY and SVGEGT. Losses at the gene ends were 2 bases for V and 2 bases for J; bases not matched to a gene: 1. The CDR3 is made up of 14 amino acids. This CDR3 reads CASSYGGDTDTQYF. The CDR3 DNA reads TGTGCCAGCAGTTACGGGGGGGACACAGATACGCAGTATTTT.

The chain has TRBV29-1 and TRBJ1-5, with 9 positions matching TRBD1. Germline V CDR1 and CDR2: SQVTM, ANQGSEA. The ends lost 0 bases at V and 3 bases at J; junction bases unmatched: 9. The length of the CDR3 is 17 residues. The CDR3, as DNA: TGCAGCGTTGAAGACTGGGCGGGGACAGGGCCCAATCAGCCCCAGCATTTT. Protein sequence: CSVEDWAGTGPNQPQHF.

V and J are TRBV30 and TRBJ1-5; 7 bases line up with TRBD1. The CDR3 extends over 16 amino acids. CDR1 GTSNPN and CDR2 SVGIG come from the germline V gene (reference sequence). V lost 2 bases, J lost 3 bases, and 10 bases stayed unmatched. The CDR3 region is CAWSLKGQVLNQPQHF. The CDR3 DNA reads TGTGCCTGGAGTCTCAAAGGACAGGTACTCAATCAGCCCCAGCATTTT.

This chain links TRBV27 with TRBJ1-5; D is unresolved. From germline, CDR1 is MNHEY and CDR2 SMNVEV (reference sequence). This CDR3 contains 15 residues. Trimming took 5 bases from V and 1 from J, leaving 12 bases between them. The CDR3, as DNA: TGTGCCAGCAGTGGATCCTACTTGAGCAATCAGCCCCAGCATTTT. This codes for CASSGSYLSNQPQHF.

The chain recombines TRBV30 with TRBJ1-2; D gene unclear. Germline assignment: CDR1 GTSNPN and CDR2 SVGIG (reference sequence). V lost 4 bases to trimming and J lost 5 bases, with 5 bases between them. This CDR3 region has 10 residues. The CDR3 sequence is CAWNRYGYTF. CDR3 sequence (DNA): TGTGCCTGGAACAGATATGGCTACACCTTC.

The CDR3 loop reads CAWSAGGALDTEAFF. The CDR3 DNA follows: TGTGCCTGGAGTGCCGGGGGGGCCCTTGACACTGAAGCTTTCTTT. This rearrangement joins TRBV30 to TRBJ1-1; the D gene is possibly TRBD1 (6 bases). Germline V gene sequence: CDR1 GTSNPN, CDR2 SVGIG (reference sequence). CDR3 length: 15 residues. V was clipped by 1 base and J by 3 bases, with 15 bases between them.

The genes are TRBV6-4 and TRBJ2-2; D not certain. CDR1 is MRHNA and CDR2 is SNTAGT in the germline V gene. The CDR3 has 15 residues. The V gene lost 3 bases and the J gene lost 4 bases, with 12 bases spanning the gap. The CDR3 region has the DNA TGTGCCAGCAGTGAAAAGGGCTCGAGCACCGGGGAGCTGTTTTTT. It is translated as CASSEKGSSTGELFF.

This rearrangement joins TRBV19 to TRBJ1-5, with 11 nucleotides matching TRBD1. J was trimmed by 7 bases and V by 5 bases; bases with no gene match: 13. Per germline, CDR1 LNHDA and CDR2 SQIVND (reference sequence). The CDR3 runs to 17 residues. In DNA form, the CDR3 reads TGTGCCAGTAGTCTCTTTGGGACAGGGGGTAACCCACAGCCCCAGCATTTT. It encodes CASSLFGTGGNPQPQHF.